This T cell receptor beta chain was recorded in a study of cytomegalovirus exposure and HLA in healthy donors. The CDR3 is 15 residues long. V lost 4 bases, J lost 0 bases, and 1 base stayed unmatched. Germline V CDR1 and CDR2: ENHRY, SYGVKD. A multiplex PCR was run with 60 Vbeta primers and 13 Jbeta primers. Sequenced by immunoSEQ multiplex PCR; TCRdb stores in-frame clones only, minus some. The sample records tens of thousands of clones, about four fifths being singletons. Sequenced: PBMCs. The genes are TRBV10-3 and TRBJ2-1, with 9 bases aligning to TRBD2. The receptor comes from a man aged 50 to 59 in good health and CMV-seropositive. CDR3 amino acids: CAISATSGSYNEQFF. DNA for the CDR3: TGTGCCATCAGTGCGACTAGCGGCTCCTACAATGAGCAGTTCTTC.